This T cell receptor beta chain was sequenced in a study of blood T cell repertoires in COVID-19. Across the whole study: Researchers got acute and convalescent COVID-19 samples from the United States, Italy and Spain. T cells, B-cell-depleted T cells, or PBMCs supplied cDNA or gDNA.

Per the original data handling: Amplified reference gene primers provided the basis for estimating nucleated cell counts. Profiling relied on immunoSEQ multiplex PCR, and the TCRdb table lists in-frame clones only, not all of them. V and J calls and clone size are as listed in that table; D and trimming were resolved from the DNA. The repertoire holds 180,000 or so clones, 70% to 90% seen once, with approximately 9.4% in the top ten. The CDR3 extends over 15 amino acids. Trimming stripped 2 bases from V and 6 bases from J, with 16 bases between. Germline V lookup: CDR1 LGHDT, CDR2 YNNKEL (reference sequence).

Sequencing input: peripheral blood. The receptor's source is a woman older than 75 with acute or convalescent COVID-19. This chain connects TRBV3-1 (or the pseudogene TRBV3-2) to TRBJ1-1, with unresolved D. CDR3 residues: CASSQLVEGRAEAFF. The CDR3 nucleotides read TGTGCCAGCAGCCAACTGGTAGAGGGAAGGGCTGAAGCTTTCTTT.